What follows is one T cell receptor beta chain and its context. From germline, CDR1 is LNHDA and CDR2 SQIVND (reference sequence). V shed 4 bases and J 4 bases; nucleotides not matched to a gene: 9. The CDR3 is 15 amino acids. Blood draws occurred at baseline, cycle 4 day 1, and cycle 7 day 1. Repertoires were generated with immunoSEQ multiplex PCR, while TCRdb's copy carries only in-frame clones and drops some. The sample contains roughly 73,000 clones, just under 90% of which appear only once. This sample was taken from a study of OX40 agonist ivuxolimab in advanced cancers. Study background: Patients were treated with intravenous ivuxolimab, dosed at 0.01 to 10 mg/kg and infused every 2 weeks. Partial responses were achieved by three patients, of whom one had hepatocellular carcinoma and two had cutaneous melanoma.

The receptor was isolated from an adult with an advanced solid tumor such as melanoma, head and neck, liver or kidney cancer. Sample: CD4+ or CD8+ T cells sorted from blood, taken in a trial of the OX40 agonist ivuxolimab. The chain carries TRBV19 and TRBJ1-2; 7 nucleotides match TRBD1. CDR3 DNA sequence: TGTGCCAGTAGTAAGAAGACAGGGAGGGGCTATGGCTACACCTTC. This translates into CASSKKTGRGYGYTF.